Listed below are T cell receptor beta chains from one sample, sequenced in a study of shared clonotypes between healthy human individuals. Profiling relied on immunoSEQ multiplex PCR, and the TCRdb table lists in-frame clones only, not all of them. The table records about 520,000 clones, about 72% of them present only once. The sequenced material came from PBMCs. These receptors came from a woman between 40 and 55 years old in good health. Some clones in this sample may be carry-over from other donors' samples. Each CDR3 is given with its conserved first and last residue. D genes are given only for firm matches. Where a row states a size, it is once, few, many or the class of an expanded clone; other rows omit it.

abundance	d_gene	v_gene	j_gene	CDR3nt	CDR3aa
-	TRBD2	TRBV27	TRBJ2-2	TGTGCCAGCAGTTTAAGGCGGGAGGGCCCAGGGGAGCTGTTTTTT	CASSLRREGPGELFF
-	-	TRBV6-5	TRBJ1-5	TGTGCCAGCAGTGGACAGAAAGGAGAACAGCCCCAGCATTTT	CASSGQKGEQPQHF
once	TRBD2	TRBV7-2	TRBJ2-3	TGTGCCAGCAGCCGAGTAGCGGGAGGGCCGACAGATACGCAGTATTTT	CASSRVAGGPTDTQYF
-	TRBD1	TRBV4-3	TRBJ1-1	TGCGCCAGCAGCCAACACCGCGGACAGGGGATCCCTGAAGCTTTCTTT	CASSQHRGQGIPEAFF
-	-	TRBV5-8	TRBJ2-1	TGTGCCAGCAGAGACGGTACAGAACCCAGCTCCTACAATGAGCAGTTCTTC	CASRDGTEPSSYNEQFF
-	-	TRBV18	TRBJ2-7	TGTGCCAGCTCACTGGACACCTACGAGCAGTACTTC	CASSLDTYEQYF
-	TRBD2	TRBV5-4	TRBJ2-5	TGTGCCAGCAGCCAAGAAGGGCTAGCGGGAGTTGAGACCCAGTACTTC	CASSQEGLAGVETQYF
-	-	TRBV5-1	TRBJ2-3	TGCGCCAGCAGCTTAGTCTTTTTGGATACGCAGTATTTT	CASSLVFLDTQYF
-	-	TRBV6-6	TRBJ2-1	TGTGCCAGCAGTGGGTACCGAGCGTATGAGCAGTTCTTC	CASSGYRAYEQFF
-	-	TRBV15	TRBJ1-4	TGTGCCACCAGCTCTGGGGGGTCCGCTACTTTTAATGAAAAACTGTTTTTT	CATSSGGSATFNEKLFF
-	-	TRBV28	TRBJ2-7	TGTGCCAGCAGTCTCCTCCTGACAGAAACCTACGAGCAGTACTTC	CASSLLLTETYEQYF
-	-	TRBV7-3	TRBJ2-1	TGTGCCAGCAGCTTGGAGGGGTGGGGAGGTGAGCAGTTCTTC	CASSLEGWGGEQFF
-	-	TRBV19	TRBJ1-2	TGTGCCAGTAGTATAATAGGCTATGGCTACACCTTC	CASSIIGYGYTF
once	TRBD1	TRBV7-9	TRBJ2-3	TGTGCCAGCAGCCGCCGTACCGGGACAGGCGCAGATACGCAGTATTTT	CASSRRTGTGADTQYF
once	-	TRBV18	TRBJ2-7	TGTGCCAGCTCACCAGGACAGCAAACCTACGAGCAGTACTTC	CASSPGQQTYEQYF